The rows below give T cell receptor beta chains drawn from one sample of a study of OX40 agonist ivuxolimab in advanced cancers. Sequencing used immunoSEQ multiplex PCR; TCRdb keeps in-frame clones, though not all of them. The table includes 60,000 to 75,000 clones, roughly nine tenths detected once. Here the sequenced sample was CD4+ or CD8+ T cells sorted from blood, taken in a trial of the OX40 agonist ivuxolimab. All receptors come from an adult with an advanced solid tumor such as melanoma, head and neck, liver or kidney cancer. The CDR3 runs from the conserved cysteine through the conserved F or W. D genes are given only for firm matches. Only some rows state a clone size, as once, few, many or a class for expanded clones.

D: -
J: TRBJ1-1
size: once
V: TRBV18
CDR3: CASSPPGNTEAFF
DNA: TGTGCCAGCTCACCACCCGGGAACACTGAAGCTTTCTTT

D: -
J: TRBJ1-5
size: -
V: TRBV19
CDR3: CASSPLPGEDGNQPQHF
DNA: TGTGCCAGTAGCCCACTACCAGGGGAGGATGGCAATCAGCCCCAGCATTTT

D: -
J: TRBJ1-2
size: -
V: TRBV18
CDR3: CASSPGQPLYGYTF
DNA: TGTGCCAGCTCACCAGGGCAGCCCCTTTATGGCTACACCTTC

D: -
J: TRBJ1-2
size: -
V: TRBV18
CDR3: CASSNYLGRDSFGYTF
DNA: TGTGCCAGCTCAAACTACCTGGGCAGGGATTCTTTTGGCTACACCTTC

D: TRBD1
J: TRBJ1-2
size: -
V: TRBV5-8
CDR3: CASSSGTGINGYTF
DNA: TGTGCCAGCAGCTCCGGGACAGGGATAAATGGCTACACCTTC

D: -
J: TRBJ2-4
size: -
V: TRBV6-5
CDR3: CASRQQGFKNIQYF
DNA: TGTGCCAGCAGGCAACAGGGTTTTAAAAACATTCAGTACTTC

D: TRBD2
J: TRBJ2-2
size: -
V: TRBV11-3
CDR3: CASSLAGGPGELFF
DNA: TGTGCCAGCAGCCTAGCGGGAGGACCCGGGGAGCTGTTTTTT

D: -
J: TRBJ2-3
size: -
V: TRBV4-1
CDR3: CASSITTSTDTQYF
DNA: TGCGCCAGCAGCATTACTACAAGCACAGATACGCAGTATTTT

D: -
J: TRBJ1-1
size: few
V: TRBV10-3
CDR3: CAISETRTVMNTEAFF
DNA: TGTGCCATCAGTGAGACCAGGACAGTAATGAACACTGAAGCTTTCTTT

D: -
J: TRBJ2-2
size: -
V: TRBV28
CDR3: CASSSPQRQGRLSGELFF
DNA: TGTGCCAGCAGTTCCCCTCAACGACAAGGACGGTTGTCCGGGGAGCTGTTTTTT

D: -
J: TRBJ2-1
size: -
V: TRBV10-3
CDR3: CAISESGTQNEQFF
DNA: TGTGCCATCAGTGAGTCGGGGACCCAAAATGAGCAGTTCTTC

D: -
J: TRBJ1-4
size: -
V: TRBV7-8
CDR3: CASSLFGGEKLFF
DNA: TGTGCCAGCAGCTTATTTGGTGGCGAAAAACTGTTTTTT

D: -
J: TRBJ1-5
size: -
V: TRBV6-5
CDR3: CASSYGGQQPQHF
DNA: TGTGCCAGCAGTTACGGGGGTCAACAGCCCCAGCATTTT

D: TRBD1
J: TRBJ2-7
size: -
V: TRBV6-5
CDR3: CASSARQGPPYEQYF
DNA: TGTGCCAGCAGTGCTCGACAGGGGCCCCCCTACGAGCAGTACTTC

D: -
J: TRBJ1-4
size: -
V: TRBV4-1
CDR3: CASSQGGGIEKLFF
DNA: TGCGCCAGCAGCCAAGGGGGTGGGATTGAAAAACTGTTTTTT

D: -
J: TRBJ1-1
size: -
V: TRBV5-1
CDR3: CASSLGGGGTMNTEAFF
DNA: TGCGCCAGCAGCTTGGGCGGAGGGGGGACAATGAACACTGAAGCTTTCTTT